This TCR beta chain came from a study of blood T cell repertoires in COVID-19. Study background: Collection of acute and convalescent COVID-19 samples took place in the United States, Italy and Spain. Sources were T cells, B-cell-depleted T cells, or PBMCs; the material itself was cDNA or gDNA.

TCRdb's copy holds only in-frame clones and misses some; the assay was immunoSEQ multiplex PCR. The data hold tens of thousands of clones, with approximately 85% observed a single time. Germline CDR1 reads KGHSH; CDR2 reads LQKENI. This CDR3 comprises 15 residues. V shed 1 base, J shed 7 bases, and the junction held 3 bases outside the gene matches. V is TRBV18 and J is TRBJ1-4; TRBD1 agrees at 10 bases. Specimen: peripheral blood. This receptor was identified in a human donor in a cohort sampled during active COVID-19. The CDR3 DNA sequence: TGTGCCAGCTCACCACGGGGACAGGGGACTGAAAAACTGTTTTTT. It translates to CASSPRGQGTEKLFF.